The 23 T cell receptor beta chains in this list originate from one sample, sequenced in a study of molecular identifiers for immune sequencing clone quantification. TCRdb reprocessed the PCR reads with MiXCR, giving one entry per CDR3 protein. Of 600,000 to 650,000 distinct CDR3 sequences in the sample, 15% to 20% were seen once. Sequenced input: naive CD8+ T cells from blood, with Jurkat cell RNA spiked in. Regarding subset: FACS-sorted CD8+CD4-CCR7+CD45RA+ naive T cells. Every receptor here comes from a human donor in good health. Some libraries in this study had Jurkat cell RNA spiked in.

This clonotype occurred many times. The chain couples TRBV5-1 to TRBJ2-2; maybe TRBD2 (6 bases). Germline V gene data show CDR1 as SGHRS and CDR2 as YFSETQ. Trimming shortened V by 5 bases and J by 7 bases, and 12 bases separated the two germline ends. The CDR3 covers 13 residues. The CDR3: CASSRSGGGELFF. The CDR3 DNA sequence: TGCGCCAGCAGTCGGTCCGGGGGCGGGGAGCTGTTTTTT.

This clonotype was seen many times. The rearrangement links TRBV20-1 to TRBJ1-1; D unresolved. CDR1 DFQATT and CDR2 SNEGSKA come from the germline V gene (reference sequence). Trimming removed 6 bases from V and 3 bases from J, with 14 bases in between. The CDR3 contains 13 residues. CDR3 in DNA: TGCAGTGCCGCGATCGAGATTGACACTGAAGCTTTCTTT. Translating gives CSAAIEIDTEAFF.

The chain employs TRBV7-8 and TRBJ1-1, with TRBD1 matching over 7 bases. Per the germline V gene, CDR1 is SGHVS and CDR2 is FQNEAQ. The CDR3 sequence is 20 residues long. With V trimmed by 3 bases and J by 6 bases, 25 bases remained unmatched. The DNA of the CDR3 is TGTGCCAGCAGCTTCTACCCTGATCCCGGGACAGCTAGCCGGGTCTCTGAAGCTTTCTTT. Translation: CASSFYPDPGTASRVSEAFF.

On this clonotype itself: A read error may produce the germline difference seen at one junction end. The CDR3 bases are TGCGCCGGCAGCTTGTTTAGGACAGACCAAGAGACCCAGTACTTC. Its protein is CAGSLFRTDQETQYF. The J gene is TRBJ2-5, the V gene TRBV5-1, with D maybe TRBD1 (6 bases). This CDR3 has 15 residues. The germline V gene has CDR1 SGHRS and CDR2 YFSETQ.

V and J are TRBV7-9 and TRBJ2-1; 10 bases are a match to TRBD2. This CDR3 is 16 amino acids long. CDR1 and CDR2 (germline): SEHNR, FQNEAQ (reference sequence). V gave up 1 base and J gave up 6 bases; unmatched junction bases: 6. This chain's CDR3 is CASSLGVAGGPNEQFF. DNA for the CDR3: TGTGCCAGCAGCTTAGGGGTAGCGGGAGGACCCAATGAGCAGTTCTTC.

This clonotype was counted a few times. The chain couples TRBV19 to TRBJ1-2; TRBD1 matches 7 bases. Looked up from germline, CDR1 is LNHDA and CDR2 is SQIVND (reference sequence). The CDR3 is made up of 13 amino acids. The V segment lost 4 bases and the J segment 1 base; nucleotides outside the gene matches: 0. CDR3 loop: CASSRQGNYGYTF. The CDR3 region has the DNA TGTGCCAGTAGTAGACAGGGTAACTATGGCTACACCTTC.

This clonotype has just a few counts. The chain employs TRBV29-1 and TRBJ1-2; perhaps TRBD1 as D (6 bases). The CDR3 is 17 residues long. V lost 6 bases, J lost 3 bases, and 26 bases lay in between. Germline V gene sequence: CDR1 SQVTM, CDR2 ANQGSEA. The CDR3 DNA follows: TGCAGCGTCCTAAGAGTAGGGTCTGGGGGCCGGGACTATGGCTACACCTTC. Residues: CSVLRVGSGGRDYGYTF.

The chain is built from TRBV7-9 and TRBJ2-7, with 8 bases aligning to TRBD1. J gave up 1 base and V 5 bases, and 13 bases lay outside the gene matches. The CDR3 extends over 17 amino acids. Germline V lookup: CDR1 SEHNR, CDR2 FQNEAQ (reference sequence). The DNA of the CDR3 is TGTGCCAGCAGCCACGGACAGGGCGAGTTAAGGTCCTACGAGCAGTACTTC. Amino acid sequence: CASSHGQGELRSYEQYF.

This clonotype appeared a few times. In this CDR3 the conserved last residue, phenylalanine or tryptophan, is missing, so a read error is likely. The V and J genes are TRBV3-1 and TRBJ1-5, with D hard to call. The CDR3 is made up of 13 amino acids. The V end lost 0 bases, the J end lost 5 bases, and 5 bases lay between the germline ends. CDR1 and CDR2 from the germline V gene are LGHDT and YNNKEL (reference sequence). CDR3 loop: CASSQEVYQPQHL. The CDR3 DNA follows: TGTGCCAGCAGCCAAGAAGTGTATCAGCCCCAGCATTTG.

This clonotype occurred many times. This sequence joins TRBV4-1 and TRBJ2-7; TRBD1 might be the D (6 bases). The CDR3 runs 16 residues. The V end lost 2 bases, the J end lost 2 bases, and 16 bases lay between the germline ends. CDR1 is MGHRA, CDR2 YSYEKL, per germline. The DNA of the CDR3 is TGCGCCAGCAGCCAAAACAGGGAAGGGGTAACCTACGAGCAGTACTTC. This translates into CASSQNREGVTYEQYF.

This clonotype was detected ten times or more. The rearrangement joins TRBV28 to TRBJ2-6, with D perhaps matching TRBD1 (5 bases). This CDR3 is 13 amino acids long. With 9 bases removed from V and 2 bases from J, the gap between germline ends came to 8 bases. Germline V lookup: CDR1 MDHEN, CDR2 SYDVKM. CDR3 loop: CARVGAGANVLTF. In DNA form, the CDR3 reads TGTGCCAGAGTAGGGGCTGGGGCCAACGTCCTGACTTTC.

This clonotype was seen repeatedly, ten times or more. In DNA, the CDR3 is TGCGCCAGCAGCCCCCGGGGACAGGGGGCGGACACCGGGGAGCTGTTTTTT. Encoded protein: CASSPRGQGADTGELFF. The rearrangement uses TRBV4-1 and TRBJ2-2; 12 nucleotides align to TRBD1. The CDR3 is 17 residues long. Unmatched junction bases numbered 6, after V lost 4 bases and J lost 3 bases. Per germline, CDR1 MGHRA and CDR2 YSYEKL.

With respect to this clonotype: Germline is not matched at one junction end, which may reflect a read error. The chain is built from TRBV6-6 and TRBJ1-1; 8 bases line up with TRBD1. This CDR3 has 12 residues. CDR1 and CDR2 (germline): MNHNY, SVGAGI (reference sequence). The CDR3 protein is CATEDRGRGSGF. The CDR3 DNA is TGTGCCACGGAAGACAGGGGACGGGGGTCGGGCTTT.

A note on this clonotype: A much larger clone differs by one base, so this may be a read error. The rearrangement uses TRBV10-3 and TRBJ2-3, with D unclear. The CDR3 totals 14 residues. From germline, CDR1 is ENHRY and CDR2 SYGVKD. The CDR3 loop reads CPISVGTSTDTQYF. For the CDR3, the DNA is TGTCCCATCAGTGTGGGCACCTCCACAGATACGCAGTATTTT.

This clonotype appeared many times. J is TRBJ2-7 and V is TRBV7-9, with TRBD2 as a possible D gene (5 bases). Germline V gene lookup returns CDR1 SEHNR and CDR2 FQNEAQ (reference sequence). The ends were cut back, 0 bases at V and 1 base at J, with 7 bases in the middle. CDR3 length equals 14 residues. CDR3 region: CASSLAEESYEQYF. In DNA form, the CDR3 reads TGTGCCAGCAGCTTAGCGGAGGAATCCTACGAGCAGTACTTC.

This clonotype was recorded many times. The V call is TRBV7-6, the J call TRBJ2-3; TRBD2 is a possible D gene (5 bases). V was clipped by 1 base and J by 8 bases, with 10 bases between them. This CDR3 has 13 residues. CDR1 SGHVS and CDR2 FNYEAQ come from the germline V gene. The CDR3 is CASSLGVGVTQYF. For the CDR3, the DNA is TGTGCCAGCAGCTTAGGGGTCGGGGTTACGCAGTATTTT.

This clonotype has a handful of counts. The rearrangement uses TRBV6-5 and TRBJ1-2; no clear D gene. The V gene lost 6 bases and the J gene lost 7 bases, with 15 bases spanning the gap. Germline V CDR1 and CDR2: MNHEY, SVGAGI. The CDR3 covers 13 residues. The CDR3 coding sequence is TGTGCCAGCAGATTCGGACCGAACGGTGGCTACACCTTC. It yields the protein CASRFGPNGGYTF.

V usage is TRBV27 and J usage is TRBJ2-1, with 12 bases aligning to TRBD2. CDR3 size: 16 residues. Trimming removed 4 bases from V and 5 bases from J; junction bases left unmatched: 6. CDR1 and CDR2 from the germline V gene are MNHEY and SMNVEV (reference sequence). The CDR3 loop reads CASSSTGLAGNNEQFF. The CDR3 DNA follows: TGTGCCAGCAGTTCCACGGGACTAGCGGGCAACAATGAGCAGTTCTTC.

This clonotype was seen many times. This chain connects TRBV18 to TRBJ2-7; maybe TRBD1 (5 bases). With 0 bases removed from V and 8 bases from J, the gap between germline ends came to 11 bases. Germline CDR1 and CDR2: KGHSH and LQKENI. This CDR3 has 13 amino acids. This CDR3 is CASSPPQGWKQYF. The CDR3 DNA is TGTGCCAGCTCACCACCGCAGGGTTGGAAGCAGTACTTC.

This clonotype has ten or more counts. This sequence joins TRBV12-3 or TRBV12-4 and TRBJ1-2, with D uncertain. V was trimmed by 5 bases and J by 3 bases, leaving 13 bases between them. The CDR3 is 14 amino acids. The CDR3 spells CASSGRGTYYGYTF. As DNA, the CDR3 is TGTGCCAGCAGTGGTCGTGGCACCTACTATGGCTACACCTTC.

Remarks on this clonotype: A much larger clonotype is one base distant, so this may be a read error. The chain combines TRBV4-3 with TRBJ2-7; D might be TRBD2 (6 bases). The CDR3 extends over 15 amino acids. V was trimmed by 0 bases and J by 4 bases, leaving 13 bases between them. Germline-derived CDR1 and CDR2 are LGHNA and YSLEER. The CDR3 protein is CASSQDRDWRYEQYF. The CDR3 nucleotides read TGCGCCAGCAGCCAAGATCGGGACTGGCGATACGAGCAGTACTTC.

This clonotype was recorded many times. The gene calls are TRBV28 and TRBJ2-5; D call uncertain. CDR1 and CDR2 from the germline V gene are MDHEN and SYDVKM. Trimming removed 5 bases from V and 4 bases from J, with 14 bases in between. The CDR3 length is 14 residues. The CDR3 bases are TGTGCCAGCAGTCTCCACGTAGTAGCAGAGACCCAGTACTTC. Its protein product is CASSLHVVAETQYF.

As concerns this clonotype: A much bigger clone sits one base away, suggesting this may be a read error. V gene TRBV27 combines with J gene TRBJ1-4; possible D gene TRBD1, 6 bases. This CDR3 region has 16 residues. The germline CDR1 and CDR2 sequences are MNHEY and SMNVEV (reference sequence). The CDR3 nucleotides read TGTGCCAGCAGTTTGGGGGGCCCTGCAACTAATGAAACACTGTTTTTT. Translating gives CASSLGGPATNETLFF.